The rows below give T cell receptor beta chains drawn from one sample of a study of identical twins. TCRdb itself ran the 5' RACE reads through MiXCR, one entry per CDR3 protein. Of 300,000 to 400,000 distinct CDR3 sequences listed, 7% to 9.5% were seen once; the top ten hold about 9.1%. Source material: naive T cells sorted from blood. These receptors were collected from a woman aged 45-65 years in good health. Both conserved end residues are part of each CDR3. The order of the fields is J gene, D gene, V gene, CDR3 protein. D genes are given only for firm matches.

TRBJ2-1	TRBD2	TRBV3-1	CASSQDPMTSVNEQFF
TRBJ2-4	.	TRBV2	CASKSPSQENIQYF
TRBJ2-2	TRBD2	TRBV25-1	CASSDPSGDHGELFF
TRBJ2-1	.	TRBV7-2	CASSLRRPSSYNEQFF
TRBJ2-5	.	TRBV11-2	CASSPPHQQETQYF
TRBJ1-3	.	TRBV10-2	CATRSHSGNTIYF
TRBJ2-2	TRBD2	TRBV12-3/TRBV12-4	CASSLPGLAGTHGELFF
TRBJ2-1	TRBD2	TRBV12-3/TRBV12-4	CASSFLLRSGRAVDEQFF
TRBJ2-1	.	TRBV6-6	CASSYSSSYNEQFF
TRBJ2-1	.	TRBV5-1	CASSTGLNNEQFF